Reported below is one T cell receptor beta chain. This sample is part of a study of PD-1 blockade in classical Hodgkin lymphoma. Measured with immunoSEQ multiplex PCR; TCRdb has only the in-frame clones, and not every one. The sample carries nearly 50,000 clones, around 74% recorded once. Germline CDR1 reads MDHEN; CDR2 reads SYDVKM. CDR3 size: 15 residues. Trimming removed 3 bases at V and 1 base at J, with 11 bases between. Time point here: cycle 4 day 1 (C4D1), after five to seven weeks of nivolumab. Relapse was seen in all patients after autologous stem cell transplantation, and brentuximab vedotin exposure was variable.

The sequence derives from a human donor with classical Hodgkin lymphoma. The genes are TRBV28 and TRBJ2-3; D is possibly TRBD1 (6 bases). This material consisted of peripheral blood mononuclear cells (PBMCs), taken before the fourth cycle of nivolumab. In nucleotides, the CDR3 is TGTGCCAGCAGTTTCTGGGACACAGGCACAGATACGCAGTATTTT. Its protein is CASSFWDTGTDTQYF.